The 17 T cell receptor beta chains below were found in one sample sequenced in a study of type 1 regulatory T cells. TCRdb re-called the reads through MiXCR, storing one row per CDR3 protein. The data show roughly 60,000 distinct CDR3 sequences, 62% seen once. For these receptors, no antigen is known. Sequencing was carried out using cultured non-Tr1 T cells, either the whole culture or a sorted T cell fraction (not recorded which). These receptors all stem from a human donor in good health.

Regarding this clonotype: A read error is possible here, since a much larger clone lies one base away. This rearrangement joins TRBV6-1 to TRBJ2-7; 7 bases are a match to TRBD1. The CDR3 loop spans 15 amino acids. CDR1 is MNHNS and CDR2 is SASEGT in the germline V gene. CDR3 sequence (DNA): TGTGCCAACAGTCCCGGGACAGCAAGCTCCTACGAGCAGTACTTC. Protein product: CANSPGTASSYEQYF.

This clonotype has a count of ten or more. A read error may produce the germline difference seen at one junction end. The chain carries TRBV4-3 and TRBJ2-7; the match to TRBD2 covers 14 bases. This CDR3 is built from 16 residues. Germline-derived CDR1 and CDR2 are LGHNA and YSLEER. The CDR3 bases are TGCGCCAGCAGCCCCGGACTAGCGGGAGGATCCTTCGAGCAGTACTTC. This codes for CASSPGLAGGSFEQYF.

The V and J genes are TRBV5-1 and TRBJ2-3, with 10 nucleotides matching TRBD2. This CDR3 has 15 amino acids. Germline V gene lookup returns CDR1 SGHRS and CDR2 YFSETQ. The V and J ends lost 2 bases and 4 bases, in that order; junction bases with no gene match: 4. CDR3 coding DNA: TGCGCCAGCAGCTTCGGCCTAGCGGGAGCAGATACGCAGTATTTT. This translates into CASSFGLAGADTQYF.

Points on this clonotype: A junction end diverges from the germline sequence, so it may reflect a read error. V is TRBV7-2 and J is TRBJ1-2, with D unclear. The length of the CDR3 is 13 residues. Germline CDR1 is SGHTA and CDR2 is FQGNSA. CDR3 coding DNA: TGTGCCAGCAGCTTAGTTAGAGATGGCCGTTTGGAGTTC. It yields the protein CASSLVRDGRLEF.

J is TRBJ2-1 and V is TRBV7-2; TRBD2 matches 9 bases. Germline loops: CDR1 SGHTA, CDR2 FQGNSA. With V trimmed by 5 bases and J by 6 bases, 8 bases remained unmatched. CDR3 length: 15 amino acids. The chain's CDR3 is CASSISGSGVNEQFF. CDR3 bases: TGTGCCAGCAGCATTAGCGGGAGCGGGGTCAATGAGCAGTTCTTC.

V gene TRBV4-2 combines with J gene TRBJ2-1; TRBD1 matches 8 bases. After removal of 4 bases from V and 4 bases from J, the junction contained 12 bases not matched to a gene. The germline V gene encodes CDR1 LGHNA and CDR2 YNFKEQ. The CDR3 has 17 amino acids. CDR3 sequence: CASSPDDRGRSYNEQFF. The CDR3 DNA sequence: TGTGCCAGCAGCCCGGACGACAGGGGTCGGTCTTACAATGAGCAGTTCTTC.

The V and J genes are TRBV2 and TRBJ2-5; D unresolved. The CDR3 consists of 12 residues. The germline V gene encodes CDR1 SNHLY and CDR2 FYNNEI. V lost 4 bases, J lost 2 bases, and 5 bases lay in between. Here the CDR3 DNA reads TGTGCCAGCAGTGCTAAGCAAGAGACCCAGTACTTC. It translates to CASSAKQETQYF.

The rearrangement links TRBV7-7 to TRBJ2-7; 7 bases agree with TRBD2. In germline, CDR1 is SSHAT, CDR2 FNYEAQ (reference sequence). CDR3 length: 14 amino acids. After removal of 11 bases from V and 1 base from J, the junction contained 11 bases not matched to a gene. CDR3 nucleotide sequence: TGTGCCTCCGCGATGGGGAGGGAGTCCTACGAGCAGTACTTC. Translating it yields CASAMGRESYEQYF.

The V call is TRBV6-2 or TRBV6-3, the J call TRBJ2-3; 8 nucleotides match TRBD2. Germline-derived CDR1 and CDR2 are MNHEY and SVGEGT. The length of the CDR3 is 15 residues. With 6 bases clipped from V and 5 bases from J, the junction kept 10 bases outside the gene matches. Here the CDR3 reads CASSLDGRAVDTQYF. The CDR3 DNA sequence: TGTGCCAGCAGCCTCGACGGGAGGGCCGTAGATACGCAGTATTTT.

The chain joins TRBV2 to TRBJ2-3; 7 bases align to TRBD2. This CDR3 has 14 residues. The trim removed 7 bases at V and 2 bases at J, leaving 6 bases unmatched. Germline assignment: CDR1 SNHLY and CDR2 FYNNEI. In DNA, the CDR3 is TGTGCCAGCAACTCTCTAGCGGACACAGATACGCAGTATTTT. Residues: CASNSLADTDTQYF. The whole variable domain, remainder taken from reference TRBV2 and TRBJ2-3, is EPEVTQTPSHQVTQMGQEVILRCVPISNHLYFYWYRQILGQKVEFLVSFYNNEISEKSEIFDDQFSVERPDGSNFTLKIRSTKLEDSAMYFCASNSLADTDTQYFGPGTRLTVL.

The chain has TRBV19 and TRBJ2-7; 8 positions match TRBD1. The CDR3 has 14 residues. Germline V gene data show CDR1 as LNHDA and CDR2 as SQIVND (reference sequence). V trimming: 3 bases; J trimming: 6 bases; junction bases outside the gene matches: 7. The CDR3 spells CASSITGGEGEQYF. CDR3 DNA sequence: TGTGCCAGTAGTATCACAGGGGGAGAGGGCGAGCAGTACTTC.

The sample holds a few counts of this clonotype. The V gene is TRBV7-2, the J gene TRBJ2-7; D gene ambiguous. Trimming shortened V by 3 bases and J by 0 bases, and 9 bases separated the two germline ends. The CDR3 extends over 14 amino acids. CDR1 SGHTA and CDR2 FQGNSA come from the germline V gene. CDR3 in amino acids: CASSLGYRSYEQYF. As DNA, the CDR3 is TGTGCCAGCAGCTTGGGCTACCGCTCCTACGAGCAGTACTTC.

This chain connects TRBV9 to TRBJ2-2, with 8 bases matching TRBD2. Germline trimming cut 0 bases from V and 1 base from J; bases unmatched to any gene: 8. CDR1 is SGDLS, CDR2 YYNGEE, per germline. The CDR3 runs 18 residues. CDR3 sequence: CASSVGSQRERNTGELFF. In DNA, the CDR3 is TGTGCCAGCAGCGTAGGATCCCAGCGGGAGAGGAACACCGGGGAGCTGTTTTTT.

This clonotype has only one observation. This rearrangement joins TRBV7-9 to TRBJ2-5, with D possibly matching TRBD2 (6 bases). Germline V gives CDR1 SEHNR, CDR2 FQNEAQ (reference sequence). Trimming shortened V by 4 bases and J by 6 bases, and 9 bases separated the two germline ends. The CDR3 extends over 12 amino acids. CDR3 protein: CASSSSGQTQYF. In DNA form, the CDR3 reads TGTGCCAGCAGCTCCAGCGGGCAGACCCAGTACTTC. The full variable domain, with the rest looked up from reference TRBV7-9 and TRBJ2-5, is DTGVSQNPRHKITKRGQNVTFRCDPISEHNRLYWYRQTLGQGPEFLTYFQNEAQLEKSRLLSDRFSAERPKGSFSTLEIQRTEQGDSAMYLCASSSSGQTQYFGPGTRLLVL.

The chain joins TRBV7-2 to TRBJ2-7; D gene unclear. Looked up from germline, CDR1 is SGHTA and CDR2 is FQGNSA. The length of the CDR3 is 15 residues. Trimming took off 5 bases at V and 3 bases at J, with 17 bases between the two ends. Written as DNA, the CDR3 is TGTGCCAGCAGCCCGACGCAGACACCCAACTACGAGCAGTACTTC. This sequence encodes CASSPTQTPNYEQYF.

As DNA, the CDR3 is TGTGCCACCAGCAGCGACGGGACGCTCTACGAGCAGTACTTC. Translation: CATSSDGTLYEQYF. The gene calls are TRBV15 and TRBJ2-7; D may match TRBD1 or TRBD2 (5 bases each). The CDR3 covers 14 residues. The V end was cut by 3 bases, the J end by 3 bases, with 12 bases between. CDR1 is LNHNV, CDR2 YYDKDF, per germline (reference sequence).

This clonotype was seen a few times. The chain has TRBV2 and TRBJ2-3, with D perhaps TRBD2 (5 bases). Trimming cost V 7 bases and J 0 bases, with 8 bases left between them. The length of the CDR3 is 13 residues. The germline CDR1 and CDR2 sequences are SNHLY and FYNNEI. The CDR3: CASKEDSTDTQYF. CDR3 in DNA: TGTGCCAGCAAGGAGGATAGCACAGATACGCAGTATTTT.